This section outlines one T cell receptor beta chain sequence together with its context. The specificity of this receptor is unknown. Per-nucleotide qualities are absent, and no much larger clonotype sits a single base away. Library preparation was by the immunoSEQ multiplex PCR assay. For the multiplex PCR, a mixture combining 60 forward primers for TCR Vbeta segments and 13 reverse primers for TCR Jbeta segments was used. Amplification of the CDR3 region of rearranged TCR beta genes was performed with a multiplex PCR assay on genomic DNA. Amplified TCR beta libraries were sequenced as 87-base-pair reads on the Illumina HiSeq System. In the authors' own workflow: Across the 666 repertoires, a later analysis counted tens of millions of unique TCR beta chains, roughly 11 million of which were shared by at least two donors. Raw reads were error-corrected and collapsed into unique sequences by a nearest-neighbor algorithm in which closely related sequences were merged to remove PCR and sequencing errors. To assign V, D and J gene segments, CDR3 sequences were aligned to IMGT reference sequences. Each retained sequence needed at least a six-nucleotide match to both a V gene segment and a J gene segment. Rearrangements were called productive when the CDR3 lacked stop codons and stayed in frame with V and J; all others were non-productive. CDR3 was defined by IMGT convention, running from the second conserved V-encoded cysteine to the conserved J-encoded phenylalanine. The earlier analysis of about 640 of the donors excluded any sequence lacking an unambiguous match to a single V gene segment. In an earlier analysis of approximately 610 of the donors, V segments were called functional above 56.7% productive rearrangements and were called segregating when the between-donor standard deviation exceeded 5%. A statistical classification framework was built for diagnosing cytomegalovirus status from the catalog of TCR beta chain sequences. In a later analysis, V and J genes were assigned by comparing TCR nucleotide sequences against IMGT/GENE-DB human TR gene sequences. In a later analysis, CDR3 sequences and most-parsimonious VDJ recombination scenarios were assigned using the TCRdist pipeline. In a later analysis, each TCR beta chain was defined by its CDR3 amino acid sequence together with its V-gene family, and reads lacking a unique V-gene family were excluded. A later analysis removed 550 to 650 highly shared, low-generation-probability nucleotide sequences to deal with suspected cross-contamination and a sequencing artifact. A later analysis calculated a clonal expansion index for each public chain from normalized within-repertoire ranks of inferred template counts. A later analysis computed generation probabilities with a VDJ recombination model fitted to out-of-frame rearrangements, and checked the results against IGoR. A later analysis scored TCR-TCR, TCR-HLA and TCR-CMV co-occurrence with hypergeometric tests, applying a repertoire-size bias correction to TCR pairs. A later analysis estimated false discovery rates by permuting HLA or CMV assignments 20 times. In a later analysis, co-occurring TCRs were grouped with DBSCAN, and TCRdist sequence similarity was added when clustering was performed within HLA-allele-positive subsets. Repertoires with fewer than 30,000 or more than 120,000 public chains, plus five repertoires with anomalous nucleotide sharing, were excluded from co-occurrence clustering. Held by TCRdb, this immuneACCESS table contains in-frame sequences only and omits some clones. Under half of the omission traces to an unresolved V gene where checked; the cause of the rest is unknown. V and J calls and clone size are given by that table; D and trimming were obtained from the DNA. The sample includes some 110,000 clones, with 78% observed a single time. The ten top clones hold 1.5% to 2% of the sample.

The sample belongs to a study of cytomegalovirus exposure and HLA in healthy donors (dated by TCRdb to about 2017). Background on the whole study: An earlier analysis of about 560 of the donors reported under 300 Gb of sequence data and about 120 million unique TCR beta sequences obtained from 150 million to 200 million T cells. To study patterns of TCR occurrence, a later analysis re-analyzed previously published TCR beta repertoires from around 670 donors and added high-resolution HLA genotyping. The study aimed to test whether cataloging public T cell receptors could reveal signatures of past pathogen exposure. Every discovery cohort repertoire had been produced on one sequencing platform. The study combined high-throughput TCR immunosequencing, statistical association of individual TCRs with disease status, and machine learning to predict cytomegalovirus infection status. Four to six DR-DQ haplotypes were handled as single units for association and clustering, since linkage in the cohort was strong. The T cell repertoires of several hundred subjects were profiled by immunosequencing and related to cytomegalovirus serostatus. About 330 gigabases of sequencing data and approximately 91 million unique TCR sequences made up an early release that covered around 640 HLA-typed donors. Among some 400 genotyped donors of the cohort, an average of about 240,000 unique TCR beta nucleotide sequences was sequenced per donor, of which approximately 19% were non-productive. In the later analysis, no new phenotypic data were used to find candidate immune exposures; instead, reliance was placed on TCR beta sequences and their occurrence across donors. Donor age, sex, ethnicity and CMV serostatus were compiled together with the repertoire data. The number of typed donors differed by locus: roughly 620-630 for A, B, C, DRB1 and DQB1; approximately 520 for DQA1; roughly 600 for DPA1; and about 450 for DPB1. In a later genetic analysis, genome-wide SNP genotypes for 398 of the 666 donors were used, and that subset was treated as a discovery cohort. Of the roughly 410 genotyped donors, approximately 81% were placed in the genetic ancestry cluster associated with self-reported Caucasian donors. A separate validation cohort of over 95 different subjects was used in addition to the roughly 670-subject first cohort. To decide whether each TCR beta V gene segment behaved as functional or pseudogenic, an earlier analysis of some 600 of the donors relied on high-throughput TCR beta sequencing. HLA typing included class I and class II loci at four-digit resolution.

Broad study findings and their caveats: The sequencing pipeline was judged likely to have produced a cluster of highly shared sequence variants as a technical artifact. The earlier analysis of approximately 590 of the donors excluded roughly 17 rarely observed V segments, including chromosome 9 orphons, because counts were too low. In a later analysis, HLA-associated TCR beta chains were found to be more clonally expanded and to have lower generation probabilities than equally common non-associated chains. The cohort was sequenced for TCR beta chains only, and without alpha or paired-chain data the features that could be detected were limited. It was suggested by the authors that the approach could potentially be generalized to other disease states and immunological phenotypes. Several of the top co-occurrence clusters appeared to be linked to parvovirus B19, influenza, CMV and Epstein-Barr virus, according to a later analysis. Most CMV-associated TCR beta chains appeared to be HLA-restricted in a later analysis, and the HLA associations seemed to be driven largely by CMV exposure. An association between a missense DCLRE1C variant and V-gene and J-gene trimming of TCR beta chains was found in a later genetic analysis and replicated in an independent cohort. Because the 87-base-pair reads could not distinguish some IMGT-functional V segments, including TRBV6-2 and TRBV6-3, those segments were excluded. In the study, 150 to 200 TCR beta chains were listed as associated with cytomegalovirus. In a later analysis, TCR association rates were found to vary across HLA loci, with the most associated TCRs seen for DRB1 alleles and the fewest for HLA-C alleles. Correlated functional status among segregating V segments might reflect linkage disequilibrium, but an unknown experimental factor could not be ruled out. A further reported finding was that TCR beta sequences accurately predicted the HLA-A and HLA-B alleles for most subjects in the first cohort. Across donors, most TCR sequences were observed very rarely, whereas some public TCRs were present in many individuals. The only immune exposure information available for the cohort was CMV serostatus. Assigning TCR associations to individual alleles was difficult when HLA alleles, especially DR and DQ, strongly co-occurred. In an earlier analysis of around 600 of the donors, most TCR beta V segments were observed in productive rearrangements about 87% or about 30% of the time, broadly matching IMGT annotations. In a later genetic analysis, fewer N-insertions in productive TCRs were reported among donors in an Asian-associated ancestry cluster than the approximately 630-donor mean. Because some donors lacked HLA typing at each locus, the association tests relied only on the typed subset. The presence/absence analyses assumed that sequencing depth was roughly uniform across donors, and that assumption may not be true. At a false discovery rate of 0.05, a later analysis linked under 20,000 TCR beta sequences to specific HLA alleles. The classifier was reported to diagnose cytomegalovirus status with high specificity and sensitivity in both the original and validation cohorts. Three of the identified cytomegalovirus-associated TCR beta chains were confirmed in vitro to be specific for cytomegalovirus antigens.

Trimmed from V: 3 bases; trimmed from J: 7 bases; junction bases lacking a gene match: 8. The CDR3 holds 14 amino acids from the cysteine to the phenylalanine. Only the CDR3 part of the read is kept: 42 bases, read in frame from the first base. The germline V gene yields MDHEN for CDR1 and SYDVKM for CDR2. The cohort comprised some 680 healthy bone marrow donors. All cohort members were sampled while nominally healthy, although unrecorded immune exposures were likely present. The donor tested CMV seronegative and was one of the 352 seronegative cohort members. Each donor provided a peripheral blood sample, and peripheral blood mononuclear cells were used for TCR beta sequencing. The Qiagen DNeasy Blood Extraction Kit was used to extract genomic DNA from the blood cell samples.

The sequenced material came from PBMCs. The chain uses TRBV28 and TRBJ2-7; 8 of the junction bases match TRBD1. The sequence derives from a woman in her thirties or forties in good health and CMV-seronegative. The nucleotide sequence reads TGTGCCAGCAGTTTGGACAGGGCCGTAGCGGAGCAGTACTTC. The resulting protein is CASSLDRAVAEQYF.